One sample yielded the 10 T cell receptor beta chains listed below, sequenced in a study of vaccination and CD4 T cells after COVID-19. These receptors have no identified antigens. The treatment denotes: approximately 9-day PBMC culture with coronavirus spike peptide pools or control peptides (ViraFEST assay). With the Oncomine TCR Beta short-read assay, DNA from cultured CD4+ T cells was sequenced. TCRdb ran MiXCR on the PCR reads and lists one entry per CDR3 protein. Counted here are fewer than 8,000 distinct CDR3 sequences, less than 60% occurring once; the ten biggest clones make up around 32%. The specimen was CD4+ T cells from blood, cultured in vitro. Source of these receptors: a human donor who had recovered from COVID-19.

The chain recombines TRBV6-1 with TRBJ2-7, with 9 nucleotides matching TRBD1. From germline, CDR1 is MNHNS and CDR2 SASEGT. J was trimmed by 5 bases and V by 6 bases; bases with no gene match: 11. The CDR3 consists of 15 residues. The DNA of the CDR3 is TGTGCCAGCAGGCCCGCCGGGACAGGGACCCACGAGCAGTACTTC. Its translation: CASRPAGTGTHEQYF.

This clonotype occurred once. The rearrangement joins TRBV20-1 to TRBJ2-3; D might be TRBD1 (6 bases). The V gene lost 5 bases and the J gene lost 1 base, with 16 bases spanning the gap. The CDR3 is 15 amino acids. CDR1 and CDR2 from the germline V gene are DFQATT and SNEGSKA (reference sequence). This CDR3 is CSAGIQGRGTDTQYF. The CDR3 DNA reads as TGCAGTGCTGGAATCCAGGGGCGGGGCACAGATACGCAGTATTTT.

This chain connects TRBV6-2 or TRBV6-3 to TRBJ2-2; tentative D call: TRBD1 (5 bases). The CDR3 consists of 14 residues. Germline CDR1 and CDR2: MNHEY and SVGEGT. The V and J ends lost 5 bases and 1 base respectively, with 8 bases between them. The CDR3 nucleotides are TGTGCCAGCAGTATCCAGGGGAACACCGGGGAGCTGTTTTTT. It codes for CASSIQGNTGELFF.

This clonotype was observed a few times. This chain links TRBV29-1 with TRBJ2-4, with 7 positions matching TRBD2. V was pared by 1 base and J by 5 bases, with 8 bases of the junction left unmatched. CDR3 size: 15 residues. Germline CDR1 and CDR2: SQVTM and ANQGSEA. The CDR3 DNA is TGCAGCGTTGAAGGCTTTTTCGCGGGGGAAAACATTCAGTACTTC. Protein product: CSVEGFFAGENIQYF.

This chain connects TRBV7-2 to TRBJ1-5, with D possibly being TRBD1 (5 bases). Trimming stripped 5 bases from V and 7 bases from J, with 15 bases between. Germline V gives CDR1 SGHTA, CDR2 FQGNSA. CDR3 length: 14 amino acids. The CDR3, as DNA: TGTGCCAGCAGCCCCAACTGGTGGGGCCAGCCCCAGCATTTT. Translated: CASSPNWWGQPQHF.

A few counts support this clonotype. The rearrangement links TRBV27 to TRBJ2-1, with 10 bases identical to TRBD1. Germline V gene sequence: CDR1 MNHEY, CDR2 SMNVEV (reference sequence). V lost 5 bases to trimming and J lost 9 bases; unmatched junction nucleotides: 16. The length of the CDR3 is 17 residues. CDR3 sequence (DNA): TGTGCCAGCAGTACCCTCTCCCCGGGACAGGGGACCAGTGAGCAGTTCTTC. Translating gives CASSTLSPGQGTSEQFF.

CDR3: CASSYSIGSGLVSYEQYF. The CDR3 DNA reads TGTGCCAGCAGTTACTCGATAGGCAGCGGTCTTGTCTCCTACGAGCAGTACTTC. The chain has TRBV6-2 or TRBV6-3 and TRBJ2-7; perhaps TRBD2 as D (5 bases). The CDR3 sequence is 18 residues long. Trimming left V 0 bases short and J 0 bases short, with 18 bases between. Germline CDR1 MNHEY, CDR2 SVGEGT.

DNA of the CDR3: TGTGCCAGTAGCGGGACCGCAGAGACCCAGTACTTC. Translation: CASSGTAETQYF. The rearrangement joins TRBV19 to TRBJ2-5; D could derive from TRBD1 or TRBD2 (5 bases each). Germline CDR1 LNHDA, CDR2 SQIVND (reference sequence). This CDR3 comprises 12 residues. The V gene lost 6 bases and the J gene lost 4 bases, with 9 bases spanning the gap.

This clonotype was counted between two and nine times. V and J are TRBV20-1 and TRBJ1-2, with D unclear. V was clipped by 8 bases and J by 4 bases, with 8 bases between them. This CDR3 is 10 amino acids long. Germline assignment: CDR1 DFQATT and CDR2 SNEGSKA (reference sequence). The CDR3 coding sequence is TGCAGTTCCTCCAGCTATGGCTACACCTTC. Amino acids: CSSSSYGYTF.

This sequence joins TRBV12-3 or TRBV12-4 and TRBJ2-7; TRBD1 matches 10 bases. There are 15 residues in the CDR3. With V trimmed by 6 bases and J by 2 bases, 7 bases remained unmatched. The CDR3 sequence is CASSPRGTGAYEQYF. CDR3 nucleotides: TGTGCCAGCAGCCCTCGCGGGACAGGGGCCTACGAGCAGTACTTC.